This TCR beta chain was sequenced during a study of blood T cell repertoires in COVID-19. The method was immunoSEQ multiplex PCR; TCRdb's version includes in-frame clones alone and lacks a portion of them. The sample yields approximately 500,000 clones, roughly nine tenths seen once. The CDR3 is made up of 14 amino acids. Trimming shortened V by 7 bases and J by 2 bases, and 14 bases separated the two germline ends. In germline, CDR1 is SNHLY, CDR2 FYNNEI. Followed longitudinally, the Seattle patients had been enrolled during active infection. The sample comprised peripheral blood. The J gene is TRBJ1-2, the V gene TRBV2; no clear D. This TCR derives from a woman between 45 and 65 years old with COVID-19, enrolled during active disease. The CDR3 loop reads CASNIGGLNYGYTF. The CDR3 DNA is TGTGCCAGCAACATCGGAGGCCTCAACTATGGCTACACCTTC.